The present T cell receptor (beta chain) was sequenced within a study of T cell repertoires in cytomegalovirus infection (dated by TCRdb to the late 2010s). As for the study more broadly: Donor HLA type was relevant to the analysis, as public TCR beta signatures indicated carriage of CMV infection together with the matching HLA type.

For sequencing, an Illumina HiSeq 1500 was employed. TCRdb ran its own pipeline on the public reads, namely fastp trimming at Q25 and MiXCR clone calling, and kept in-frame beta chains. Each CDR3 protein gets just one entry, which takes the most common genes and DNA from the rows behind it. Counted in this sample were 680,000 or so distinct CDR3 sequences; 35% of them appeared once. 2.8% of the sample is taken by the ten largest. A word on this clonotype: There is no known antigen for this receptor. No much larger clone is present one base from it, and per-base qualities are unavailable.

What the work shows at the level of the full study, not this receptor alone: The ex vivo response was dominated by HLA-C-restricted CMV-specific TCR beta clonotypes, and the single most frequent clonotype in two of eight donors was supplied by these HLA-C-restricted clonotypes. Cumulative frequency of public TCR beta family members discriminated carriers of CMV infection plus the relevant HLA type in this cohort and an independent approximately 340-donor cohort.

Material for sequencing was PBMCs. This TCR came from a human donor in good health (CMV status not recorded). Some clones in this sample may be carry-over from other donors' samples.

The CDR3 region reads CSARATAYGYTF. The nucleotide sequence reads as follows: TGCAGTGCTAGAGCTACTGCGTACGGCTACACCTTC. Recombination joined TRBV20-1 with TRBJ1-2; no D gene can be assigned with confidence. The CDR3 has 12 amino acids, counting the end cysteine and phenylalanine. Solely the CDR3 DNA is kept, with 36 bases framed from the first base. The germline V gene (reference sequence) specifies DFQATT as CDR1 and SNEGSKA as CDR2. The V and J ends are trimmed by 1 base and 8 bases, leaving 11 bases between them.